This T cell receptor (beta chain) was observed in a study of blood T cell repertoires in COVID-19. Study-wide context: Italy, Spain and the United States were the sources of the convalescent and acute COVID-19 samples.

Produced via immunoSEQ multiplex PCR; TCRdb's table is partial and in-frame only. The repertoire includes roughly 200,000 clones, around 85% of them detected once, and around 19% sits in the top ten. Trimming took 4 bases from V and 2 from J; bases not matched to a gene: 0. Germline assignment: CDR1 MRHNA and CDR2 SNTAGT. The CDR3 is made up of 15 amino acids. This clone rates as medium-sized (0.01 to 0.1%). Sequencing used PBMCs or T cells enriched from blood (not recorded which). The sequence came from a man aged 40-49 years who had recovered from COVID-19. The chain has TRBV6-4 and TRBJ2-1, with TRBD2 identical over 12 bases. DNA for the CDR3: TGTGCCAGCAGTGGGACTAGCGGGACCTACAATGAGCAGTTCTTC. It encodes CASSGTSGTYNEQFF.